This TCR beta chain was found in a study of post-analysis software for immune sequencing data. Across the study: Relapsing-remitting, secondary progressive and progressive-relapsing multiple sclerosis were all included among the disease courses. Overall study results and limits: Significantly decreased normalized Chao1 diversity was recorded for multiple sclerosis patients relative to controls. Strong co-clustering by F measure was evident for samples that had been prepared in the same batch.

A few counts support this clonotype. Its antigen is unknown. Unique molecular identifiers tagged the TCR beta cDNA libraries. About 460,000 cDNA molecules were obtained from approximately 0.91 to 9.4 million T cells. In TCRdb, the PCR reads were re-called with MiXCR into one record per CDR3 protein. The sample includes fewer than 600,000 distinct CDR3 sequences, over 35% of them seen just once. This sequence originates from a girl aged 10 to 17 with multiple sclerosis. Input material: blood.

The CDR3 sequence is CASRISGATDTQYF. For the CDR3, the DNA is TGCGCCAGCAGAATAAGCGGGGCCACAGATACGCAGTATTTT. The chain is built from TRBV5-1 and TRBJ2-3; TRBD2 matches 7 bases. V gave up 5 bases and J gave up 2 bases; unmatched junction bases: 5. Germline CDR1 is SGHRS and CDR2 is YFSETQ. The CDR3 spans 14 residues.